Listed here are 29 T cell receptor beta chains from one sample, sequenced in a study of blood T cell repertoires in COVID-19. Clones were read by immunoSEQ multiplex PCR, and TCRdb kept only the in-frame ones, dropping some. The table has just under 300,000 clones, around 87% seen once. The sample consisted of peripheral blood. The receptors stem from a man between 65 and 85 years old with acute or convalescent COVID-19.

The chain uses TRBV20-1 and TRBJ1-6; tentatively, D is TRBD1 (5 bases). Germline CDR1 is DFQATT and CDR2 is SNEGSKA (reference sequence). The CDR3 is made up of 11 amino acids. Trimming removed 2 bases at V and 16 bases at J, with 12 bases between. Here the CDR3 DNA reads TGCAGTGCTAGATCCAGGGATAAACTCCACTTT. Its translation: CSARSRDKLHF.

J is TRBJ2-7 and V is TRBV5-1, with 9 bases lining up with TRBD1. This CDR3 is 17 amino acids long. Trimming at V came to 2 bases and at J to 3 bases, leaving 12 bases not matched to a gene. Germline assignment: CDR1 SGHRS and CDR2 YFSETQ. In DNA form, the CDR3 reads TGCGCCAGCAGCTTAAGAGGTACGGGACAGGGAGGCTACGAGCAGTACTTC. It encodes CASSLRGTGQGGYEQYF. Supplemented by reference TRBV5-1 and TRBJ2-7, the full variable domain reads KAGVTQTPRYLIKTRGQQVTLSCSPISGHRSVSWYQQTPGQGLQFLFEYFSETQRNKGNFPGRFSGRQFSNSRSEMNVSTLELGDSALYLCASSLRGTGQGGYEQYFGPGTRLTVT.

The chain couples TRBV29-1 to TRBJ2-7; D remains ambiguous. Germline V gene lookup returns CDR1 SQVTM and CDR2 ANQGSEA. CDR3 size: 12 residues. With 7 bases removed from V and 3 bases from J, the gap between germline ends came to 13 bases. The CDR3 DNA follows: TGCAGCGCCCGGCGCGGAGTCTACGAGCAGTACTTC. Its protein is CSARRGVYEQYF.

The chain links TRBV7-9 to TRBJ2-7, with D perhaps matching TRBD2 (5 bases). This CDR3 has 13 amino acids. From germline, CDR1 is SEHNR and CDR2 FQNEAQ (reference sequence). Between the trimmed V and J ends, which lost 8 bases and 2 bases, there was a span of 13 bases. CDR3 coding DNA: TGTGCCAGCGAGGGCAGGTTAACCTACGAGCAGTACTTC. Its translation: CASEGRLTYEQYF.

V usage is TRBV3-1 (or the pseudogene TRBV3-2) and J usage is TRBJ2-5, with 11 bases aligning to TRBD2. Unmatched junction bases numbered 3, after V lost 2 bases and J lost 4 bases. The CDR3 is 15 residues long. Germline assignment: CDR1 LGHDT and CDR2 YNNKEL (reference sequence). The CDR3 region is CASSQLAGGGETQYF. The CDR3 nucleotides read TGTGCCAGCAGCCAACTAGCGGGAGGCGGAGAGACCCAGTACTTC.

The count of this clone is one. V usage is TRBV25-1 and J usage is TRBJ2-1; the match to TRBD2 covers 10 bases. The CDR3 is 17 amino acids. Germline lookup yields CDR1 MGHDK and CDR2 SYGVNS. V was pared by 3 bases and J by 7 bases, with 12 bases of the junction left unmatched. The CDR3 here is CASSDPLPLAGKNEQFF. Written as DNA, the CDR3 is TGTGCCAGCAGTGATCCCCTACCACTAGCGGGAAAGAATGAGCAGTTCTTC. Full variable domain (outside the CDR3, taken from reference TRBV25-1 and TRBJ2-1): EADIYQTPRYLVIGTGKKITLECSQTMGHDKMYWYQQDPGMELHLIHYSYGVNSTEKGDLSSESTVSRIRTEHFPLTLESARPSHTSQYLCASSDPLPLAGKNEQFFGPGTRLTVL.

This chain connects TRBV7-9 to TRBJ2-3; 7 bases map to TRBD2. V lost 5 bases to trimming and J lost 1 base; unmatched junction nucleotides: 3. Germline assignment: CDR1 SEHNR and CDR2 FQNEAQ (reference sequence). This CDR3 region has 14 residues. The CDR3 here is CASSRDYRTDTQYF. For the CDR3, the DNA is TGTGCCAGCAGCAGGGACTACCGCACAGATACGCAGTATTTT.

The rearrangement links TRBV10-3 to TRBJ1-4; TRBD1 matches 9 bases. V trimming: 5 bases; J trimming: 3 bases; junction bases outside the gene matches: 1. The CDR3 totals 14 residues. Germline V lookup: CDR1 ENHRY, CDR2 SYGVKD. The CDR3 bases are TGTGCCATCAGTCGGACAGGGGCTAATGAAAAACTGTTTTTT. Translating it yields CAISRTGANEKLFF.

In its sample, this clone was seen a few times. The genes are TRBV6-5 and TRBJ1-2; D is unresolved. The germline V gene encodes CDR1 MNHEY and CDR2 SVGAGI. The CDR3 has 12 amino acids. With 0 bases removed from V and 10 bases from J, the gap between germline ends came to 9 bases. This CDR3 reads CASSYSGSLYTF. The CDR3, as DNA: TGTGCCAGCAGTTACTCGGGCAGCCTCTACACCTTC.

Worth noting for this clone: Other nucleotide sequences from this sample produce the same CDR3. CDR3 DNA: TGTGCCAGCAGCTTGGGGGACAGGGGTCAGCCCCAGCATTTT. As protein: CASSLGDRGQPQHF. The chain couples TRBV5-5 to TRBJ1-5, with 10 bases fitting TRBD1. V lost 0 bases, J lost 6 bases, and 0 bases stayed unmatched. The CDR3 is made up of 14 amino acids. From germline, CDR1 is SGHKS and CDR2 YYEKEE (reference sequence).

The chain is built from TRBV6-5 and TRBJ1-2; TRBD1 matches at 8 bases. V was pared by 4 bases and J by 3 bases, with 10 bases of the junction left unmatched. The CDR3 loop spans 16 amino acids. Germline V gene sequence: CDR1 MNHEY, CDR2 SVGAGI. CDR3 bases: TGTGCCAGCAGTTCGCCTAGGACAGGGCAGGACTATGGCTACACCTTC. Translated: CASSSPRTGQDYGYTF.

The chain is built from TRBV4-2 and TRBJ1-2; D is unresolved. In germline, CDR1 is LGHNA, CDR2 YNFKEQ. This CDR3 has 13 amino acids. The germline V and J ends were trimmed by 0 bases and 8 bases, with 10 bases remaining between them. CDR3 in DNA: TGTGCCAGCAGCCAAGACCTACGGGAGGGCTACACCTTC. This codes for CASSQDLREGYTF.

This chain joins TRBV7-9 and TRBJ2-1; perhaps TRBD1 as D (5 bases). Trimming left V 2 bases short and J 6 bases short, with 20 bases between. The CDR3 covers 17 residues. The germline gives CDR1 SEHNR, CDR2 FQNEAQ (reference sequence). The CDR3 protein is CASSLRDPRGGINEQFF. CDR3 bases: TGTGCCAGCAGCTTAAGGGATCCTAGGGGTGGAATCAATGAGCAGTTCTTC.

The CDR3 reads CASSYREYNEKLFF. The CDR3 nucleotides read TGTGCCAGTAGCTATCGGGAATATAATGAAAAACTGTTTTTT. This chain uses TRBV19 with TRBJ1-4; no definite D call. There are 14 residues in the CDR3. Trimming cost V 6 bases and J 4 bases, with 12 bases left between them. Germline assignment: CDR1 LNHDA and CDR2 SQIVND (reference sequence).

The chain links TRBV5-1 to TRBJ1-3; tentative D call: TRBD1 (5 bases). V lost 1 base and J 2 bases, leaving 7 bases between the germline ends. Germline CDR1 SGHRS, CDR2 YFSETQ. This CDR3 spans 14 amino acids. The CDR3 bases are TGCGCCAGCAGCTTGCAGGGTACTGGAAACACCATATATTTT. Translation: CASSLQGTGNTIYF.

This clone has a handful of counts. The chain couples TRBV28 to TRBJ2-1; the match to TRBD1 covers 10 bases. Germline lookup yields CDR1 MDHEN and CDR2 SYDVKM. The CDR3 sequence is 16 residues long. J lost 2 bases, V lost 5 bases, and 6 bases had no gene match. The DNA of the CDR3 is TGTGCCAGCAGTCGAGGAGGGACAGGGGCCTACAATGAGCAGTTCTTC. Translated: CASSRGGTGAYNEQFF.

The table lists this clone with a count of one. This sequence joins TRBV20-1 and TRBJ2-7; D uncertain. The CDR3 contains 11 residues. Germline values: CDR1 DFQATT, CDR2 SNEGSKA (reference sequence). The germline V and J ends were trimmed by 6 bases and 0 bases, with 6 bases remaining between them. The CDR3 region is CSAHNSYEQYF. CDR3 sequence (DNA): TGCAGTGCCCACAACTCCTACGAGCAGTACTTC.

V gene TRBV18 combines with J gene TRBJ1-2, with D unclear. Germline values: CDR1 KGHSH, CDR2 LQKENI. The CDR3 has 15 residues. Trimming cost V 2 bases and J 3 bases, with 13 bases left between them. The CDR3 here is CASSPVPGLDYGYTF. As DNA, the CDR3 is TGTGCCAGCTCACCAGTACCGGGGTTGGACTATGGCTACACCTTC.

The rearrangement uses TRBV6-5 and TRBJ2-2; TRBD2 might be the D (5 bases). Trimming took 2 bases from V and 1 from J, leaving 11 bases between them. The germline gives CDR1 MNHEY, CDR2 SVGAGI. CDR3 size: 16 residues. CDR3 protein: CASSYRWTENTGELFF. In DNA form, the CDR3 reads TGTGCCAGCAGTTACCGATGGACTGAGAACACCGGGGAGCTGTTTTTT.

The chain joins TRBV7-2 to TRBJ2-1; 14 bases agree with TRBD2. Germline CDR1 reads SGHTA; CDR2 reads FQGNSA. The CDR3 loop spans 19 amino acids. With V trimmed by 5 bases and J by 2 bases, 11 bases remained unmatched. The CDR3 protein is CASSPRMTSGRGPYNEQFF. The CDR3 DNA reads as TGTGCCAGCAGCCCACGTATGACTAGCGGGAGGGGACCCTACAATGAGCAGTTCTTC.

The count of this clone is one. V is TRBV11-2 and J is TRBJ1-1; 9 nucleotides align to TRBD1. V trimming: 0 bases; J trimming: 0 bases; junction bases outside the gene matches: 2. There are 16 residues in the CDR3. Germline V CDR1 and CDR2: SGHAT, FQNNGV. The CDR3 is CASSLDGQGMNTEAFF. The CDR3, as DNA: TGTGCCAGCAGCTTAGACGGACAGGGGATGAACACTGAAGCTTTCTTT. Drawing the rest from reference TRBV11-2 and TRBJ1-1, the complete variable domain is EAGVAQSPRYKIIEKRQSVAFWCNPISGHATLYWYQQILGQGPKLLIQFQNNGVVDDSQLPKDRFSAERLKGVDSTLKIQPAKLEDSAVYLCASSLDGQGMNTEAFFGQGTRLTVV.

The chain employs TRBV3-1 (or the pseudogene TRBV3-2) and TRBJ2-7; 11 nucleotides line up with TRBD2. This CDR3 region has 17 residues. V shed 4 bases, J shed 0 bases, and the junction held 8 bases outside the gene matches. The germline gives CDR1 LGHDT, CDR2 YNNKEL (reference sequence). The CDR3 spells CASSRPRTSGSSYEQYF. CDR3 DNA sequence: TGTGCCAGCAGCCGGCCCCGTACTAGCGGGAGCTCCTACGAGCAGTACTTC.

CDR3 DNA: TGTGCCAGCAGCGTCCCAGGGGGGCACTATGGCTACACCTTC. It is translated as CASSVPGGHYGYTF. V usage is TRBV5-4 and J usage is TRBJ1-2; 7 bases map to TRBD1. Germline CDR1 and CDR2: SGHNT and YYREEE (reference sequence). CDR3 size: 14 residues. V gave up 4 bases and J gave up 3 bases; unmatched junction bases: 6.

The chain recombines TRBV7-9 with TRBJ2-7, with D possibly matching TRBD1 (6 bases). CDR3 length: 14 residues. Trimming shortened V by 4 bases and J by 10 bases, and 20 bases separated the two germline ends. Germline lookup yields CDR1 SEHNR and CDR2 FQNEAQ (reference sequence). The CDR3 DNA reads TGTGCCAGCAGCTCCTCCCGGGACAAGCCTTTTCAGTACTTC. Its protein product is CASSSSRDKPFQYF.

The chain joins TRBV28 to TRBJ1-2, with no clear D. The CDR3 sequence is 13 residues long. V was pared by 5 bases and J by 6 bases, with 13 bases between. Germline V gives CDR1 MDHEN, CDR2 SYDVKM. CDR3 sequence reads: CASSLSYGHGYTF. The CDR3 coding sequence is TGTGCCAGCAGTCTTTCGTACGGTCATGGCTACACCTTC.

The chain is built from TRBV7-9 and TRBJ1-6, with D tentatively TRBD1 (5 bases). V lost 1 base to trimming and J lost 7 bases, with 8 bases between them. Germline CDR1 and CDR2: SEHNR and FQNEAQ (reference sequence). This CDR3 has 14 amino acids. This CDR3 reads CASSLEGPNSPLHF. CDR3 DNA sequence: TGTGCCAGCAGCTTAGAGGGGCCCAATTCACCCCTCCACTTT.

The J gene is TRBJ1-3, the V gene TRBV14, with D unresolved. The CDR3 length is 16 residues. Trimming took off 4 bases at V and 0 bases at J, with 13 bases between the two ends. In germline, CDR1 is SGHDN, CDR2 FVKESK. CDR3 amino acids: CASSLTRSSSGNTIYF. In DNA form, the CDR3 reads TGTGCCAGCAGCCTGACACGGTCAAGCTCTGGAAACACCATATATTTT.

The CDR3 sequence: CASKTGGRSPGELFF. The CDR3 DNA reads TGCGCCAGCAAAACAGGGGGTCGTTCGCCCGGGGAGCTGTTTTTT. The J gene is TRBJ2-2, the V gene TRBV5-1; 8 nucleotides match TRBD1. The CDR3 has 15 residues. Unmatched junction bases numbered 10, after V lost 6 bases and J lost 6 bases. Germline assignment: CDR1 SGHRS and CDR2 YFSETQ.

For this clone: This CDR3 is also generated by other DNA sequences in the sample. V and J are TRBV3-1 (or the pseudogene TRBV3-2) and TRBJ2-1, with D possibly matching TRBD2 (6 bases). V lost 0 bases, J lost 9 bases, and 9 bases lay in between. The V gene's germline CDR1 is LGHDT and CDR2 YNNKEL (reference sequence). The CDR3 contains 13 residues. The CDR3 protein is CASSQEEGVEQFF. CDR3 DNA sequence: TGTGCCAGCAGCCAAGAGGAGGGCGTTGAGCAGTTCTTC.